Presented here are 23 T cell receptor beta chains from one specimen sequenced in a study of shared T cell receptors in the human thymus. Using immunoSEQ multiplex PCR, the repertoire was profiled, and TCRdb retains in-frame clones only, with some absent. The sample includes 500,000 to 850,000 clones, roughly 86% of them seen just once. The sample also formed part of further work on human thymus T cells.

The material sequenced was thymocytes. These receptor sequences come from a boy under three years old with a congenital heart defect.

V usage is TRBV28 and J usage is TRBJ1-2, with 10 bases that match TRBD1. This CDR3 is 14 amino acids long. V gave up 6 bases and J gave up 4 bases; unmatched junction bases: 5. Germline V gives CDR1 MDHEN, CDR2 SYDVKM. The chain's CDR3 is CASRRDRGVYGYTF. CDR3 in DNA: TGTGCCAGCAGAAGGGACAGGGGTGTCTATGGCTACACCTTC.

This clone appeared a few times. The CDR3 nucleotides read TGTGCCAGCAGTGCGAGGACATCTCCTTCGAACACTGAAGCTTTCTTT. Translating it yields CASSARTSPSNTEAFF. The chain recombines TRBV19 with TRBJ1-1, with a weak D call TRBD1 (5 bases). CDR3 size: 16 residues. V lost 9 bases and J 1 base, leaving 21 bases between the germline ends. Germline values: CDR1 LNHDA, CDR2 SQIVND (reference sequence).

The chain has TRBV11-2 and TRBJ2-7; 12 positions agree with TRBD2. V was clipped by 0 bases and J by 2 bases; unmatched bases: 14. Germline-derived CDR1 and CDR2 are SGHAT and FQNNGV. CDR3 length: 20 amino acids. The CDR3 DNA sequence: TGTGCCAGCAGCTTAGAATTGGCCACTAGCGGGGGGCCTTGGACCTACGAGCAGTACTTC. Encoded protein: CASSLELATSGGPWTYEQYF.

This chain's CDR3 is CANNNLVKKETQYF. In nucleotides, the CDR3 is TGCGCCAACAACAACCTGGTTAAAAAAGAGACCCAGTACTTC. The chain combines TRBV10-2 with TRBJ2-5; D unclear. The CDR3 contains 14 residues. Germline-derived CDR1 and CDR2 are WSHSY and SAAADI. V was shortened by 10 bases and J by 3 bases, with 18 bases between the two germline ends.

The chain couples TRBV7-2 to TRBJ2-7, with TRBD1 identical over 9 bases. The V and J ends lost 3 bases and 4 bases, in that order; junction bases with no gene match: 13. Germline assignment: CDR1 SGHTA and CDR2 FQGNSA. The CDR3 has 17 amino acids. Here the CDR3 reads CASSFRQGDDSVYEQYF. CDR3 bases: TGTGCCAGCAGCTTTAGACAGGGGGATGATTCGGTGTACGAGCAGTACTTC.

The chain recombines TRBV28 with TRBJ1-1; TRBD1 agrees at 9 bases. The CDR3 contains 15 residues. V lost 7 bases and J lost 5; bases outside the gene matches: 11. Per germline, CDR1 MDHEN and CDR2 SYDVKM. CDR3 sequence: CASIGDRVPWTEAFF. DNA for the CDR3: TGTGCCAGCATCGGGGACAGGGTCCCGTGGACTGAAGCTTTCTTT.

This chain uses TRBV5-4 with TRBJ2-5; D gene ambiguous. CDR1 and CDR2 from the germline V gene are SGHNT and YYREEE (reference sequence). Trimming shortened V by 0 bases and J by 5 bases, and 11 bases separated the two germline ends. This CDR3 region has 14 residues. The CDR3 nucleotides are TGTGCCAGCAGCTTGGAGCCAAGCTTGGAGACCCAGTACTTC. Translation: CASSLEPSLETQYF.

This CDR3 is CASSLDLDRGTDTQYF. Written as DNA, the CDR3 is TGTGCCAGCAGCTTAGACCTTGACAGGGGAACAGATACGCAGTATTTT. The gene calls are TRBV13 and TRBJ2-3; the match to TRBD1 covers 8 bases. Trimming cost V 1 base and J 3 bases; bases outside gene matches: 6. This CDR3 region has 16 residues. Germline V gives CDR1 PRHDT, CDR2 FYEKMQ (reference sequence).

This chain uses TRBV6-5 with TRBJ2-2, with D hard to call. In germline, CDR1 is MNHEY, CDR2 SVGAGI. Trimming stripped 6 bases from V and 5 bases from J, with 7 bases between. The CDR3 spans 12 residues. CDR3 in DNA: TGTGCCAGCAGGGCCGGGACCGGGGAGCTGTTTTTT. Its protein is CASRAGTGELFF.

V is TRBV15 and J is TRBJ2-7; 12 nucleotides align to TRBD2. V shed 3 bases, J shed 4 bases, and the junction held 7 bases outside the gene matches. The germline CDR1 and CDR2 sequences are LNHNV and YYDKDF (reference sequence). There are 16 residues in the CDR3. Here the CDR3 reads CATSSDPSGRGYEQYF. In DNA form, the CDR3 reads TGTGCCACCAGCAGTGACCCTAGCGGGAGGGGGTACGAGCAGTACTTC. Full variable domain (remainder filled in from reference TRBV15 and TRBJ2-7): DAMVIQNPRYQVTQFGKPVTLSCSQTLNHNVMYWYQQKSSQAPKLLFHYYDKDFNNEADTPDNFQSRRPNTSFCFLDIRSPGLGDTAMYLCATSSDPSGRGYEQYFGPGTRLTVT.

The gene calls are TRBV7-3 and TRBJ1-2; no clear D gene. Trimming pared 4 bases from V and 4 bases from J, leaving 13 bases between. CDR1 is SGHTA and CDR2 is FQGTGA in the germline V gene. The CDR3 length is 14 residues. CDR3 in amino acids: CASSSSGRLYGYTF. In nucleotides, the CDR3 is TGTGCCAGCAGCTCATCCGGCAGGCTCTATGGCTACACCTTC.

The chain links TRBV6-1 to TRBJ2-2; the match to TRBD2 covers 7 bases. Germline CDR1 is MNHNS and CDR2 is SASEGT. This CDR3 region has 11 residues. V lost 8 bases, J lost 8 bases, and 2 bases stayed unmatched. DNA for the CDR3: TGTGCCAGCGGGAGGGGTGGGGAGCTGTTTTTT. It codes for CASGRGGELFF.

The chain couples TRBV5-8 to TRBJ1-5; no reliable D call. Germline V gene sequence: CDR1 SGHTS, CDR2 YDEGEE. V was shortened by 4 bases and J by 5 bases, with 4 bases between the two germline ends. CDR3 length: 11 residues. The DNA for the CDR3 is TGTGCCAGCAGCCTTTATCAGCCCCAGCATTTT. Translating it yields CASSLYQPQHF.

The chain combines TRBV28 with TRBJ2-3, with a weak D call TRBD1 (5 bases). Germline loops: CDR1 MDHEN, CDR2 SYDVKM. The CDR3 has 13 residues. V was cut by 4 bases and J by 8 bases, with 13 bases left in between. This CDR3 is CASSSRARSTQYF. In nucleotides, the CDR3 is TGTGCCAGCAGTTCCAGGGCGAGGAGTACGCAGTATTTT. The variable domain in full, with the rest retrieved from reference TRBV28 and TRBJ2-3, is DVKVTQSSRYLVKRTGEKVFLECVQDMDHENMFWYRQDPGLGLRLIYFSYDVKMKEKGDIPEGYSVSREKKERFSLILESASTNQTSMYLCASSSRARSTQYFGPGTRLTVL.

The chain is built from TRBV9 and TRBJ2-2; TRBD2 aligns across 11 bases. Germline V gene sequence: CDR1 SGDLS, CDR2 YYNGEE. The length of the CDR3 is 17 residues. Unmatched junction bases numbered 9, after V lost 4 bases and J lost 4 bases. The CDR3 DNA reads TGTGCCAGCAGCAACCGGACTAGCGGGTCCTCCACCGGGGAGCTGTTTTTT. Translating it yields CASSNRTSGSSTGELFF.

This clone was seen only a few times. The rearrangement uses TRBV6-1 and TRBJ1-2, with TRBD1 matching over 8 bases. The CDR3 runs 13 residues. V gave up 6 bases and J gave up 0 bases; unmatched junction bases: 0. Germline CDR1 is MNHNS and CDR2 is SASEGT. CDR3 in amino acids: CASRDRANYGYTF. The CDR3 region has the DNA TGTGCCAGCAGGGACAGGGCTAACTATGGCTACACCTTC.

This rearrangement joins TRBV6-6 to TRBJ1-1, with 8 bases lining up with TRBD1. Per germline, CDR1 MNHNY and CDR2 SVGAGI (reference sequence). The V segment lost 0 bases and the J segment 8 bases; nucleotides outside the gene matches: 2. CDR3 length: 13 amino acids. The CDR3 DNA reads TGTGCCAGCAGTTACTCGGGACAGGTGGAAGCTTTCTTT. It codes for CASSYSGQVEAFF.

This clone was seen only a few times. The rearrangement uses TRBV5-6 and TRBJ1-2; the match to TRBD1 covers 8 bases. V was clipped by 3 bases and J by 5 bases; unmatched bases: 3. The CDR3 runs 13 residues. The germline CDR1 and CDR2 sequences are SGHDT and YYEEEE. CDR3: CASSSNRGYGYTF. CDR3 nucleotides: TGTGCCAGCAGCTCGAACAGGGGGTATGGCTACACCTTC.

This clone is a singleton in its sample. The chain recombines TRBV14 with TRBJ1-4; 7 nucleotides align to TRBD1. The germline CDR1 and CDR2 sequences are SGHDN and FVKESK. The CDR3 loop spans 18 amino acids. The ends lost 0 bases at V and 1 base at J; junction bases unmatched: 8. The CDR3 DNA is TGTGCCAGCAGCCAAGATTGGTACAGGGGTGGAACTAATGAAAAACTGTTTTTT. This gives the protein CASSQDWYRGGTNEKLFF.

The rearrangement joins TRBV4-1 to TRBJ2-1; 7 bases match TRBD2. Germline values: CDR1 MGHRA, CDR2 YSYEKL. J was trimmed by 8 bases and V by 2 bases; bases with no gene match: 9. This CDR3 is 15 amino acids long. The DNA for the CDR3 is TGCGCCAGCAGCCAAAGGGACTATCAAGGAGATGAGCAGTTCTTC. This codes for CASSQRDYQGDEQFF.

This rearrangement joins TRBV27 to TRBJ2-5; TRBD1 agrees at 10 bases. The closer fit of TRBJ2-7 to the DNA end suggests the J call may be wrong. The CDR3 has 15 amino acids. Germline loops: CDR1 MNHEY, CDR2 SMNVEV (reference sequence). The DNA for the CDR3 is TGTGCCAGCAGTTTGGGACAGGGGCAGTGGCACGAGCAGTACTTC. Encoded protein: CASSLGQGQWHEQYF.

The V gene is TRBV14, the J gene TRBJ2-1; 8 bases map to TRBD2. The trim removed 1 base at V and 5 bases at J, leaving 4 bases unmatched. The CDR3 loop spans 15 amino acids. CDR1 is SGHDN, CDR2 FVKESK, per germline. Here the CDR3 reads CASSQVAGGDNEQFF. CDR3 nucleotides: TGTGCCAGCAGCCAAGTTGCGGGGGGAGACAATGAGCAGTTCTTC.

V and J are TRBV6-6 and TRBJ2-3; no firm D call. This CDR3 comprises 14 residues. Per germline, CDR1 MNHNY and CDR2 SVGAGI (reference sequence). Trimming removed 3 bases at V and 3 bases at J, with 10 bases between. CDR3 protein: CASSYGPITDTQYF. CDR3 bases: TGTGCCAGCAGTTATGGCCCCATAACAGATACGCAGTATTTT.